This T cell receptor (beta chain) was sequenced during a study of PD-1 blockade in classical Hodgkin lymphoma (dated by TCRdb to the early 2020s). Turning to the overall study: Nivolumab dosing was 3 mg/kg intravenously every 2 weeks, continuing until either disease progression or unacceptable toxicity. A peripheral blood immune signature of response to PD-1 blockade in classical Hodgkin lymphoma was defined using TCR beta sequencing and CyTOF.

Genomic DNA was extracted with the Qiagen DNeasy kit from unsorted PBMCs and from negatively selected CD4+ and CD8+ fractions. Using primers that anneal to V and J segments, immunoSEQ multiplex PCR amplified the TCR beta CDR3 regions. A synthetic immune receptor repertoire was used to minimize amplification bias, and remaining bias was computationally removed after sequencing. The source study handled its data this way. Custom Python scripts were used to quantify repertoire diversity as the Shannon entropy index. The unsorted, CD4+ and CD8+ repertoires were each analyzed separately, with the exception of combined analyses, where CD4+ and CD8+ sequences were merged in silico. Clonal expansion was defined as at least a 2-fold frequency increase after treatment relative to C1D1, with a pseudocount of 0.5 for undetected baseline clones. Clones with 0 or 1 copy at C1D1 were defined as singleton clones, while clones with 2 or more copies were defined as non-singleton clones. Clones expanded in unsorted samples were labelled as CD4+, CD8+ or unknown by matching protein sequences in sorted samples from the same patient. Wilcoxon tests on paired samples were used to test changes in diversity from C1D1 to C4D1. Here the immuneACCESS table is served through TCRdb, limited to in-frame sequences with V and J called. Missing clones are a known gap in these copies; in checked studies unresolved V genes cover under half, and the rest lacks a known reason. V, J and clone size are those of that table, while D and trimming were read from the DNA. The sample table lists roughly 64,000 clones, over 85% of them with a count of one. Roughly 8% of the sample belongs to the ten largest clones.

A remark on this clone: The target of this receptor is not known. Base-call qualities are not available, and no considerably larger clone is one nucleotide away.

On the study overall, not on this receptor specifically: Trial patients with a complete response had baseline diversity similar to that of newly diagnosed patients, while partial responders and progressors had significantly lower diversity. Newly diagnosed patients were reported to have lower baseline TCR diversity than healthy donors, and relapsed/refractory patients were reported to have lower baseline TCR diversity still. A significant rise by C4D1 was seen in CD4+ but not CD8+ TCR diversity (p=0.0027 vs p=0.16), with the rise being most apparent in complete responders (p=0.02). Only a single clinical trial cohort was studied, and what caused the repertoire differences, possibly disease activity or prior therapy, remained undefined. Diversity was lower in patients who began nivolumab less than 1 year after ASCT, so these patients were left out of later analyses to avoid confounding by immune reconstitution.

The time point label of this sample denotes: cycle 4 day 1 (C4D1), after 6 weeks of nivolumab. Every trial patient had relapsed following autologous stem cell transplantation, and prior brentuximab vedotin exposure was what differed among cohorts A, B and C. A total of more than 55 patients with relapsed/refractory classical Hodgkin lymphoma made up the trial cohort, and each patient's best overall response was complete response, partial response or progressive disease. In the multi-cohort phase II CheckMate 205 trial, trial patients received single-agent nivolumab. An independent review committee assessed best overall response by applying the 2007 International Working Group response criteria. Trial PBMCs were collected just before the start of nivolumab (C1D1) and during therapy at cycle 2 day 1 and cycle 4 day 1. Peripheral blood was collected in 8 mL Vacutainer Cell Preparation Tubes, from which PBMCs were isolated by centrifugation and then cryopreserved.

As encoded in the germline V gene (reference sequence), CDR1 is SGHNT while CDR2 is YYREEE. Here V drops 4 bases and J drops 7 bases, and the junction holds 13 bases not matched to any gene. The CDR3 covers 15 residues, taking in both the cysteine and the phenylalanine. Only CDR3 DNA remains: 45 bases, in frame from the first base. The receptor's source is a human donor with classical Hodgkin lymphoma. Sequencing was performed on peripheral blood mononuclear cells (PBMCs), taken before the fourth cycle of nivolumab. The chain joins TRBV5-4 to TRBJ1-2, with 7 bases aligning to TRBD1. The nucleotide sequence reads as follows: TGTGCCAGCAGCCCGCCAAAAGAGCAGGGGGGTGGCTACACCTTC. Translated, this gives CASSPPKEQGGGYTF.